This TCR beta chain was obtained from a study of siplizumab effects on memory and regulatory T cells. The assay was immunoSEQ multiplex PCR, and TCRdb's table has in-frame clones only and misses some. The sample carries roughly 70,000 clones, roughly 93% recorded once. Overall study results and limits: Treatment with siplizumab left mappable alloreactive CD4+ clones averaging approximately 69% Treg-derived, compared with around 26% in controls. Apparently key alloresponse contributors, naive T cells also seemed more diverse than memory cells. Proliferating Tregs taken from siplizumab cultures were not shown to have a confirmed suppressive function. There were only a minor fraction of alloreactive clones that mapped to unstimulated subsets.

As concerns this clone: Its antigen is as yet unknown.

Sequencing input: CD8+ T cells sorted from blood. The sequence was collected from a human donor in good health.

As DNA, the CDR3 is TGTGCCTCAAGTGACCCATGGAGTGAAAAACTGTTTTTT. Translated, it gives CASSDPWSEKLFF. This chain links TRBV30 with TRBJ1-4; no clear D gene. Trimming removed 7 bases from V and 7 bases from J, with 16 bases in between. The CDR3 is made up of 13 amino acids. Germline CDR1 reads GTSNPN; CDR2 reads SVGIG (reference sequence).